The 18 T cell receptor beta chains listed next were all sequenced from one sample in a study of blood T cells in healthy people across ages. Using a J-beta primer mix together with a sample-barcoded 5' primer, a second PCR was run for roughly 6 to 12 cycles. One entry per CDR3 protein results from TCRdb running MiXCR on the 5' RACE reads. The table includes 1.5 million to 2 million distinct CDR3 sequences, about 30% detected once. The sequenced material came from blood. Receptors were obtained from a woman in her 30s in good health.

The CDR3 nucleotides are TGTGCCAGCAGTGAAGTAGGGACAGGGGTCTATGGCTACACCTTC. Encoded protein: CASSEVGTGVYGYTF. The J gene is TRBJ1-2, the V gene TRBV25-1; the match to TRBD1 covers 10 bases. Germline trimming cut 2 bases from V and 4 bases from J; bases unmatched to any gene: 4. This CDR3 has 15 amino acids. CDR1 is MGHDK and CDR2 is SYGVNS in the germline V gene.

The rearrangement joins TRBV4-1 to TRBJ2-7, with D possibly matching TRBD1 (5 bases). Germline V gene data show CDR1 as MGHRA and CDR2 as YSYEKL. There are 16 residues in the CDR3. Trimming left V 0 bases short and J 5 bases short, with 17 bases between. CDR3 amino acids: CASSQDWSGRADEQYF. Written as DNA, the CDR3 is TGCGCCAGCAGCCAAGATTGGTCGGGCAGGGCGGACGAGCAGTACTTC.

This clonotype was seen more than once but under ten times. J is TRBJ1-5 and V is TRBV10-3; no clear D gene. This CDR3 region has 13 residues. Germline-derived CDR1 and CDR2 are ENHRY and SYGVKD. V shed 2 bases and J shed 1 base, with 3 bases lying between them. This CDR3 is CAISEESNQPQHF. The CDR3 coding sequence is TGTGCCATCAGTGAGGAGAGCAATCAGCCCCAGCATTTT.

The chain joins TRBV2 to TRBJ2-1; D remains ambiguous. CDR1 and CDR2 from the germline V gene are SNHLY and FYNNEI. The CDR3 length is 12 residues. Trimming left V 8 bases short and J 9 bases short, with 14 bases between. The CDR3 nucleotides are TGTGCCAGCTCCCGAGACGGTATTGAGCAGTTCTTC. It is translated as CASSRDGIEQFF.

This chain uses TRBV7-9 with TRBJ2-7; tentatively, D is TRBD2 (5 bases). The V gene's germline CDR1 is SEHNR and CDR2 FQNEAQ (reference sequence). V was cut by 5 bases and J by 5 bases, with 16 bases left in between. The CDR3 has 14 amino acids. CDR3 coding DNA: TGTGCCAGCAGCCCAACGGTCCGAGGGCACGAGCAGTACTTC. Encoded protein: CASSPTVRGHEQYF.

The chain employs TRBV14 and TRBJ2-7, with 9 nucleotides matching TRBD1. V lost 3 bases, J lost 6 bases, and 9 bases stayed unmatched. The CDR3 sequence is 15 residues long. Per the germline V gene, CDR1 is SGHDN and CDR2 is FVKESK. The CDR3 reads CASSQPGQGLSEQYF. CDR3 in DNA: TGTGCCAGCAGCCAGCCGGGACAGGGTTTGAGCGAGCAGTACTTC. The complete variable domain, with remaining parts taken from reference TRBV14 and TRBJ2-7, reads EAGVTQFPSHSVIEKGQTVTLRCDPISGHDNLYWYRRVMGKEIKFLLHFVKESKQDESGMPNNRFLAERTGGTYSTLKVQPAELEDSGVYFCASSQPGQGLSEQYFGPGTRLTVT.

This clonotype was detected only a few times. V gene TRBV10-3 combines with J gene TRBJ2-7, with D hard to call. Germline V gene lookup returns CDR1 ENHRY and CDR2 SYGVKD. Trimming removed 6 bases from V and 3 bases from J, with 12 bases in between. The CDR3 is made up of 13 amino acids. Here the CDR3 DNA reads TGTGCCATCAGCTCAAGGGATTTCTACGAGCAGTACTTC. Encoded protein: CAISSRDFYEQYF.

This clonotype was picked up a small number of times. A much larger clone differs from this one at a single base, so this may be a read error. Written as DNA, the CDR3 is TGCAGTGCTAGAGCGGGGGGTCTCAGGGGCAATGAGCAGTACTTC. Protein product: CSARAGGLRGNEQYF. The chain recombines TRBV20-1 with TRBJ2-4; D is possibly TRBD2 (7 bases). CDR1 and CDR2 (germline): DFQATT, SNEGSKA (reference sequence). V was shortened by 1 base and J by 13 bases, with 23 bases between the two germline ends. The CDR3 is made up of 15 amino acids.

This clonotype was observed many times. The DNA for the CDR3 is TGTGCCAGCAGCGTTAGCGGGAGGGTAGAGACCCAGTACTTC. This codes for CASSVSGRVETQYF. The chain is built from TRBV7-2 and TRBJ2-5, with 11 bases lining up with TRBD2. This CDR3 comprises 14 residues. Trimming took 5 bases from V and 4 from J; bases not matched to a gene: 3. The V gene's germline CDR1 is SGHTA and CDR2 FQGNSA. The full variable domain, completed using reference TRBV7-2 and TRBJ2-5, is GAGVSQSPSNKVTEKGKDVELRCDPISGHTALYWYRQSLGQGLEFLIYFQGNSAPDKSGLPSDRFSAERTGGSVSTLTIQRTQQEDSAVYLCASSVSGRVETQYFGPGTRLLVL.

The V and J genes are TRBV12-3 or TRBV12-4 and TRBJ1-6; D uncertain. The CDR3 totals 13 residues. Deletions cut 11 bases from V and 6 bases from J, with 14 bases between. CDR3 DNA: TGTGCCGGCGGACGGAGCCTTAATTCACCCCTCCACTTT. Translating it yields CAGGRSLNSPLHF.

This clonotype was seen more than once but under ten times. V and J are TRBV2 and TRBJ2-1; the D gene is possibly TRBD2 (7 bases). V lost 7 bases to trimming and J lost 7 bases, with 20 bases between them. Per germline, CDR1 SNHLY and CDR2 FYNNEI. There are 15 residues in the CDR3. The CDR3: CASNKNRGAGNEQFF. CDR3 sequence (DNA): TGTGCCAGCAACAAAAACCGGGGGGCCGGTAATGAGCAGTTCTTC.

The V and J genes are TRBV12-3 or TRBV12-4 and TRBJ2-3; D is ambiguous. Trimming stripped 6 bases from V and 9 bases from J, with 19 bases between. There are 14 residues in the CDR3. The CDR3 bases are TGTGCCAGCAGGTCTCAACTTGTGCCGGAAACGCAGTATTTT. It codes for CASRSQLVPETQYF.

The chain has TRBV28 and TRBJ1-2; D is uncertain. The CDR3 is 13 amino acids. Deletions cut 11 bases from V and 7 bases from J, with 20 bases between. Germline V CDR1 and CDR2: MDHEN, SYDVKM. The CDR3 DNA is TGTGCCTCATCCCCCGGAGGCCTGGGTGGCTACACCTTC. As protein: CASSPGGLGGYTF.

CDR3 sequence: CASSFQAPQPQHF. The CDR3 DNA sequence: TGTGCCAGCAGTTTTCAGGCGCCTCAGCCCCAGCATTTT. V is TRBV12-3 or TRBV12-4 and J is TRBJ1-5, with D hard to call. The CDR3 extends over 13 amino acids. Between the trimmed V and J ends, which lost 3 bases and 6 bases, there was a span of 9 bases.

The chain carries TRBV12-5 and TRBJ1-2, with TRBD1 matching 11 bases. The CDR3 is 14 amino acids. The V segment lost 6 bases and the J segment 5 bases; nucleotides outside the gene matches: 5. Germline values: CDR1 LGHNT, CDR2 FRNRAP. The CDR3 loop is CASGRTGGAYGYTF. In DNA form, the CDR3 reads TGTGCTAGTGGACGGACAGGGGGCGCGTATGGCTACACCTTC.

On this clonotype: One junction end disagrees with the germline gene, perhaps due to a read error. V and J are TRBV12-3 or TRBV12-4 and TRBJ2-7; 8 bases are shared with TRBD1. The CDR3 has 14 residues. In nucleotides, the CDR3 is TGTGCCTGCAGTTTTTACAGGGGGAGAGGCGAGCAGTACTTC. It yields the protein CACSFYRGRGEQYF.

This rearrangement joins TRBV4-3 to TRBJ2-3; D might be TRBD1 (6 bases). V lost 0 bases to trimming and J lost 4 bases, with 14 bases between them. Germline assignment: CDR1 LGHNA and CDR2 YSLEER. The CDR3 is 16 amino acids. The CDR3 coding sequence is TGCGCCAGCAGCCAAGAAATTTTAGGGGGAGCAGATACGCAGTATTTT. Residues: CASSQEILGGADTQYF.

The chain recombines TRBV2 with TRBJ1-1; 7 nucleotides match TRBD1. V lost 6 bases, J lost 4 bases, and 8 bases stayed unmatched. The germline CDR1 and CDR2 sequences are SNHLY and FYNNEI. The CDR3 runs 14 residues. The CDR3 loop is CASRANQGGTEAFF. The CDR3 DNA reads TGTGCCAGCAGAGCCAACCAGGGGGGCACTGAAGCTTTCTTT.